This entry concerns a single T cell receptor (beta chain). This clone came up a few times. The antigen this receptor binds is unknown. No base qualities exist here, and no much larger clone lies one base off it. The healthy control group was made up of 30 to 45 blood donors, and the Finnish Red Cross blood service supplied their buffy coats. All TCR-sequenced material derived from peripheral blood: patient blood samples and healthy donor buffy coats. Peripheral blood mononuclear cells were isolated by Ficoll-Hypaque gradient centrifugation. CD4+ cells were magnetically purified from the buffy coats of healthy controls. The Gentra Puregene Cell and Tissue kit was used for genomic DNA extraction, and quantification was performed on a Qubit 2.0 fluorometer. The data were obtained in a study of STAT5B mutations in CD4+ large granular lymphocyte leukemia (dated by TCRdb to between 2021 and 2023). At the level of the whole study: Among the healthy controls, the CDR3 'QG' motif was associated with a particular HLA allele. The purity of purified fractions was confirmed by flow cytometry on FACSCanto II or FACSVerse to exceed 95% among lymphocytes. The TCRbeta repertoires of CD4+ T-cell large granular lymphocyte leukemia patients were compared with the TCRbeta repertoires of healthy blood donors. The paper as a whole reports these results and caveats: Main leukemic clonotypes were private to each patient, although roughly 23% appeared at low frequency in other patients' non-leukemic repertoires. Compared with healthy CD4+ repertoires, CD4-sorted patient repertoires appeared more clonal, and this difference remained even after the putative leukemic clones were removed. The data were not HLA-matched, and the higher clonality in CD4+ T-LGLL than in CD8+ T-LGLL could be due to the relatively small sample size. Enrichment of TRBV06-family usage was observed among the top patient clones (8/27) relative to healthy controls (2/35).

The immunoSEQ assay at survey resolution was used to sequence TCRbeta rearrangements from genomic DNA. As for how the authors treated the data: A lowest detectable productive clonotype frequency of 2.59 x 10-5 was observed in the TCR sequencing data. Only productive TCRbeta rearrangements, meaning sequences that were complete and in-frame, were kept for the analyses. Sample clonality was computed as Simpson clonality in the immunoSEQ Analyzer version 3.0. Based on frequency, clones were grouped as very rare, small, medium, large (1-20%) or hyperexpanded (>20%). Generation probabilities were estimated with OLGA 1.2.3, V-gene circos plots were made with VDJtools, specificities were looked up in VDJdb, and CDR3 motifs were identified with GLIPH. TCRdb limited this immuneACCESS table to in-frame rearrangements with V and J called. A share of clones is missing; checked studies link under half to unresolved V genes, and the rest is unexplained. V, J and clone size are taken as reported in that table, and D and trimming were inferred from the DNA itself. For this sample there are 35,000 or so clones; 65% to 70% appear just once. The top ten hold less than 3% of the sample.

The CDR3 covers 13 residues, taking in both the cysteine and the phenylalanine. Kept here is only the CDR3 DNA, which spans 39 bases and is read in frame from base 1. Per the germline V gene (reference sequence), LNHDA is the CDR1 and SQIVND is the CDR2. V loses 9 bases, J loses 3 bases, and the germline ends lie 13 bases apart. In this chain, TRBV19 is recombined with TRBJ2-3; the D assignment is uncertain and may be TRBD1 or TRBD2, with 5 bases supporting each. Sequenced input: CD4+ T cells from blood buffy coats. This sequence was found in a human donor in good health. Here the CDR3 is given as CASGDLGTDTQYF. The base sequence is TGTGCCAGCGGGGACCTAGGGACAGATACGCAGTATTTT.